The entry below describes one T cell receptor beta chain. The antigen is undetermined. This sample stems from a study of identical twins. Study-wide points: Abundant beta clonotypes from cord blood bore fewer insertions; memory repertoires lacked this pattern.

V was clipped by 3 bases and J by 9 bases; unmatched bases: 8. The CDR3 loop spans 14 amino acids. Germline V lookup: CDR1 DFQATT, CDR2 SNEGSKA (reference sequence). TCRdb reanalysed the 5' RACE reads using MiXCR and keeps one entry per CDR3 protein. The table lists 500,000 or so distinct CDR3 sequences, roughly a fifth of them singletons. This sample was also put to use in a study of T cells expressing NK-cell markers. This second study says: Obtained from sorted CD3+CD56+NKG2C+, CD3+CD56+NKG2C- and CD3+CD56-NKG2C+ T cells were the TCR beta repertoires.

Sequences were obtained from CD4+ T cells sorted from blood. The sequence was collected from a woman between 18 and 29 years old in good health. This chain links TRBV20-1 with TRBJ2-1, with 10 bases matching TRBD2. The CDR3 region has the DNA TGCAGTGCTAGTAGCCCTAGCGGGGGACGTGAGCAGTTCTTC. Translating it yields CSASSPSGGREQFF.